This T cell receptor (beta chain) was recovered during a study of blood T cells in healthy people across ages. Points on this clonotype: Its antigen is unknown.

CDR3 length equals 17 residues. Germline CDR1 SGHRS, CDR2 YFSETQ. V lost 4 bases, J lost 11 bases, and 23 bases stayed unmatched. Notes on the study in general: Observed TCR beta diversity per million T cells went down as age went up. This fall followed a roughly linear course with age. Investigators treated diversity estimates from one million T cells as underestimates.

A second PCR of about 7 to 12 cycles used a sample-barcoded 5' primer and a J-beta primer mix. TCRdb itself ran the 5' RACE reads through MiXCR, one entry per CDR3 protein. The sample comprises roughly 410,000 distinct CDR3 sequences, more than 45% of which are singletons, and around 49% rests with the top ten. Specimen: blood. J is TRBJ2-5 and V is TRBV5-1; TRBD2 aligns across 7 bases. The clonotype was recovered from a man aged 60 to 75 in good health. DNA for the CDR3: TGCGCCAGCAGCCGCTCTCAATCGGGCGGGAGATTTAACGAACAGTACTTC. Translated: CASSRSQSGGRFNEQYF.